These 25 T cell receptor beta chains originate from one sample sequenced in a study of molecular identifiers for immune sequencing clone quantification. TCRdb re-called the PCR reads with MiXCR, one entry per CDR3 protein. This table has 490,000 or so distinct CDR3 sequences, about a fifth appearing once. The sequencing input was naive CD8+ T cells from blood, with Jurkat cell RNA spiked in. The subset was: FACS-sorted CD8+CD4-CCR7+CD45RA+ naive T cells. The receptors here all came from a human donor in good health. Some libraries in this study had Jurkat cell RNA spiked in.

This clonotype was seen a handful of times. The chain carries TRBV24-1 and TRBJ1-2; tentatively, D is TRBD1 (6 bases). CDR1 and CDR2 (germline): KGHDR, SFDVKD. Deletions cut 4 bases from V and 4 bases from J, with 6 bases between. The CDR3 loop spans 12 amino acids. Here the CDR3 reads CATSEGAYGYTF. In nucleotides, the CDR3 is TGTGCCACCAGTGAGGGGGCCTATGGCTACACCTTC.

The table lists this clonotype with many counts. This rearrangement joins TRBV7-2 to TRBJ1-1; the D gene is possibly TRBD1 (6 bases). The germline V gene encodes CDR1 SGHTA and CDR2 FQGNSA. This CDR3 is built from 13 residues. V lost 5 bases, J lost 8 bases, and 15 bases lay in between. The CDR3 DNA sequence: TGTGCCAGCAGCCCTAACAGGGTAGGCGAAGCTTTCTTT. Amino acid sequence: CASSPNRVGEAFF.

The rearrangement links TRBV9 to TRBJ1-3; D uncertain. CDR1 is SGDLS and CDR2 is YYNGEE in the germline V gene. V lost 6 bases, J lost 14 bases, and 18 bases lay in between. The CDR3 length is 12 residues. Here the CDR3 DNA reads TGTGCCAGCAACTCGGACGGACCCATGGTATATTTT. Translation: CASNSDGPMVYF.

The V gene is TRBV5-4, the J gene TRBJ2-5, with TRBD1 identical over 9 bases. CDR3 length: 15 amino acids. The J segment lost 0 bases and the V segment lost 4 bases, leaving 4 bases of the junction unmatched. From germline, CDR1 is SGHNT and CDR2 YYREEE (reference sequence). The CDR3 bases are TGTGCCAGCAGCGGCGGACAGGGGTACCAAGAGACCCAGTACTTC. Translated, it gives CASSGGQGYQETQYF.

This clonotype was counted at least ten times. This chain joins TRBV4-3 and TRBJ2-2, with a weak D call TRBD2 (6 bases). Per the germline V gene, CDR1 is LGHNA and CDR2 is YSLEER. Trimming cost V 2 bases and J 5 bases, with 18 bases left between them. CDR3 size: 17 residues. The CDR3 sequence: CASSQPLEGLGTGELFF. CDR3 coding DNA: TGCGCCAGCAGCCAACCTTTGGAGGGCCTAGGTACCGGGGAGCTGTTTTTT.

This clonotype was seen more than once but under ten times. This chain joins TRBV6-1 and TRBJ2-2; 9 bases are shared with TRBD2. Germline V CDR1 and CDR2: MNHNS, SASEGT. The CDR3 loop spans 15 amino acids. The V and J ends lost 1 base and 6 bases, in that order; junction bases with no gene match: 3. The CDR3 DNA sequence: TGTGCCAGCAGTGAAGGGACTAGCGTCCCCGGGGAGCTGTTTTTT. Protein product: CASSEGTSVPGELFF.

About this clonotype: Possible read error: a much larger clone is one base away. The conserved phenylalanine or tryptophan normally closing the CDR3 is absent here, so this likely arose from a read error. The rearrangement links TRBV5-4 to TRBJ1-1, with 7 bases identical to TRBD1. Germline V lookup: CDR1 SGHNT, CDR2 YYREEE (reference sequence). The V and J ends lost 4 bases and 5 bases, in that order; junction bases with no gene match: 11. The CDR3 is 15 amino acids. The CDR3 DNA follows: TGTGCCAGCAGCATCGGACAGGAGATCGGGACTGAAGCTTTCCTT. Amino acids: CASSIGQEIGTEAFL.

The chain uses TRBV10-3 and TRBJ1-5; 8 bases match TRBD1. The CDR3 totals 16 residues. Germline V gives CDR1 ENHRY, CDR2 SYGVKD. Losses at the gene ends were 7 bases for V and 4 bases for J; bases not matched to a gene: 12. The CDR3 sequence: CAINQGARGPNQPQHF. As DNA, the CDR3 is TGTGCCATCAACCAAGGGGCCAGGGGGCCGAATCAGCCCCAGCATTTT.

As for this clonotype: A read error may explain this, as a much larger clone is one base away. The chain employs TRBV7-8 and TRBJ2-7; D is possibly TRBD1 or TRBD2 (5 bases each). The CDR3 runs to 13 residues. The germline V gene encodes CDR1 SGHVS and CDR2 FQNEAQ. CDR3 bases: TGTGCCAGCAGCTTGGGGGAATGGAACGAGCAGTGCTTC. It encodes CASSLGEWNEQCF.

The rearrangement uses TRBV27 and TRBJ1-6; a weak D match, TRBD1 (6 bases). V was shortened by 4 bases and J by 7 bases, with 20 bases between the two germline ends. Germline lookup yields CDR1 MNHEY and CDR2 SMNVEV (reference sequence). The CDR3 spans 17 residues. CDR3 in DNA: TGTGCCAGCAGTTACCAAGGCGGGGGCAGTTTGAATTCACCCCTCCACTTT. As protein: CASSYQGGGSLNSPLHF.

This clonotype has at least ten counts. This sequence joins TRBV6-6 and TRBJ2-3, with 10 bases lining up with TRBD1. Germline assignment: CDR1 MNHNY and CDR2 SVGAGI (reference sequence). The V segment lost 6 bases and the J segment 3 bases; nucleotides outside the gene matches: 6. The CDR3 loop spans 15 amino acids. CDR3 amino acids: CASSVRDRGTDTQYF. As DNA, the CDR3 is TGTGCCAGCAGCGTCCGGGACAGGGGTACAGATACGCAGTATTTT.

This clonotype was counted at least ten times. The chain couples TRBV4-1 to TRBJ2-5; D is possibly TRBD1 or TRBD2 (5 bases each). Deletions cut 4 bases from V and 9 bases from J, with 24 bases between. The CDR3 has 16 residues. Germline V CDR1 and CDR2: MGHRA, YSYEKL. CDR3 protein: CASSPSGSSALGAQYF. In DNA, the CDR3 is TGCGCCAGCAGCCCGAGCGGATCATCGGCCTTAGGGGCCCAGTACTTC.

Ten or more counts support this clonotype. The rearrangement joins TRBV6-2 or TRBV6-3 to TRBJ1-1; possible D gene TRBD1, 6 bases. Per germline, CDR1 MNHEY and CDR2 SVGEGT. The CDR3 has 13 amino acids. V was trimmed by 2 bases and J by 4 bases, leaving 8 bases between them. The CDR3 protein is CASSYGGFTEAFF. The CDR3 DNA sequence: TGTGCCAGCAGTTACGGGGGCTTCACTGAAGCTTTCTTT.

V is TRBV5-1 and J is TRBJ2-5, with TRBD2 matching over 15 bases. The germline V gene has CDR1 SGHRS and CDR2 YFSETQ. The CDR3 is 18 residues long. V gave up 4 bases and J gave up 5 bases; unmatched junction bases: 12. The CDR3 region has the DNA TGCGCCAGCAGCCTCCGGACTAGCGGGGGGGCCCTTGGTGAGACCCAGTACTTC. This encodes CASSLRTSGGALGETQYF.

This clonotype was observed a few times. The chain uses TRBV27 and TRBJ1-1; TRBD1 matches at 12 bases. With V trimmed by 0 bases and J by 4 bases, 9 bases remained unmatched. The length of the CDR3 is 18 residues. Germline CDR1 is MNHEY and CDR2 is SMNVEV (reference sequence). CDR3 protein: CASSLSLGTGGRGTEAFF. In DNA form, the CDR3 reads TGTGCCAGCAGTTTATCCCTCGGGACAGGGGGCAGAGGCACTGAAGCTTTCTTT.

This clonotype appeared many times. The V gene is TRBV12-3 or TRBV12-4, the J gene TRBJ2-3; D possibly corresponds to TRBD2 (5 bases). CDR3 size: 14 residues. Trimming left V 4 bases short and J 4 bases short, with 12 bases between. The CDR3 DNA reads TGTGCCAGCAGTTCGGACCACGGGGCAGATACGCAGTATTTT. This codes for CASSSDHGADTQYF.

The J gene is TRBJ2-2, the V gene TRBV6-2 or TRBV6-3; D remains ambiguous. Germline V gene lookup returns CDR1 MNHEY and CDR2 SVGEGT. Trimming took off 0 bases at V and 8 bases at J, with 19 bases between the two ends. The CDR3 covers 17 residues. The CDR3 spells CASSYSGTRPFSGELFF. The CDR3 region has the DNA TGTGCCAGCAGTTACTCCGGAACACGACCCTTTTCTGGGGAGCTGTTTTTT.

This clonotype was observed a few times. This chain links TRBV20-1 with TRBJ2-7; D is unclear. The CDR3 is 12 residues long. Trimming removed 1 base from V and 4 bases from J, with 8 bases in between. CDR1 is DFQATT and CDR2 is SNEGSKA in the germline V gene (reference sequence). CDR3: CSARVGFYEQYF. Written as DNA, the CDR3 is TGCAGTGCTAGAGTTGGATTTTACGAGCAGTACTTC.

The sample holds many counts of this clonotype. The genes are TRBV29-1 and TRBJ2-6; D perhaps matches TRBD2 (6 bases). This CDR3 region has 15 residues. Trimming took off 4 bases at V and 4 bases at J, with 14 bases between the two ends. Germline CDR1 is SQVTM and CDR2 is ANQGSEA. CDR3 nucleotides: TGCAGCGTTGGGGAGGAGGGGACCGGGGCCAACGTCCTGACTTTC. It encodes CSVGEEGTGANVLTF.

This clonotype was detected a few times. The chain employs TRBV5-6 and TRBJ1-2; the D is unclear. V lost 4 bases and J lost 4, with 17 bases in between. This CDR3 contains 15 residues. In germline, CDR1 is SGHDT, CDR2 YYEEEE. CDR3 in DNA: TGTGCCAGCAGCACCGGGCGATTGTATCTCTATGGCTACACCTTC. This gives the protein CASSTGRLYLYGYTF.

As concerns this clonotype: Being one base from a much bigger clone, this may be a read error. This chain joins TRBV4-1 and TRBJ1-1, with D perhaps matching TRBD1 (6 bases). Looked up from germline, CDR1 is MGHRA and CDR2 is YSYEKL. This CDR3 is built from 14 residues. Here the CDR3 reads CAGSQDNRATEAFF. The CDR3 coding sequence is TGCGCCGGCAGCCAAGATAACAGGGCTACTGAAGCTTTCTTT.

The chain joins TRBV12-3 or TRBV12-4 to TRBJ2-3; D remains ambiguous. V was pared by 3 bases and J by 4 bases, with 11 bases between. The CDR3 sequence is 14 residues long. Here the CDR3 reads CASSFLGRSDTQYF. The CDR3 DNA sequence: TGTGCCAGCAGTTTTTTAGGGCGCTCAGATACGCAGTATTTT.

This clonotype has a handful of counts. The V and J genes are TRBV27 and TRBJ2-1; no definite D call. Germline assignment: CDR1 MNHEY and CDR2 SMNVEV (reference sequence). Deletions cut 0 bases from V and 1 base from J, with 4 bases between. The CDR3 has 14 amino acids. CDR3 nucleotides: TGTGCCAGCAGTTTATCTCGGTCCTACAATGAGCAGTTCTTC. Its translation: CASSLSRSYNEQFF.

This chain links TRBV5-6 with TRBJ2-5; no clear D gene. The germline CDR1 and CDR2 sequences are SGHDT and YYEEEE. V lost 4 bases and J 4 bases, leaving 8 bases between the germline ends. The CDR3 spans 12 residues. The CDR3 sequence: CASSPDPETQYF. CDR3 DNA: TGTGCCAGCAGCCCGGATCCAGAGACCCAGTACTTC.

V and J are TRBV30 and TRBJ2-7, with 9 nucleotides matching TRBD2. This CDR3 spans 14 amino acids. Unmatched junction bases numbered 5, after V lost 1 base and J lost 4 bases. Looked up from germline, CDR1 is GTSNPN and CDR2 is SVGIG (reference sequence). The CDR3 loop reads CAWSAIAGVYEQYF. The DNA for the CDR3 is TGTGCCTGGAGTGCTATAGCGGGAGTTTACGAGCAGTACTTC.